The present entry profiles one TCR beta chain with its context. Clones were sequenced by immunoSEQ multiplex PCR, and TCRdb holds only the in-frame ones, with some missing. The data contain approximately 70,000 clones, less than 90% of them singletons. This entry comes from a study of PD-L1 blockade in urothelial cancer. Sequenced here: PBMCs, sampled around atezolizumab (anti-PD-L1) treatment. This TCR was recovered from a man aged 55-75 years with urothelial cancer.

The CDR3: CASSPGQGATGELFF. In DNA form, the CDR3 reads TGTGCCAGCAGCCCGGGACAGGGGGCCACCGGGGAGCTGTTTTTT. J is TRBJ2-2 and V is TRBV5-6, with 12 bases matching TRBD1. CDR3 length: 15 residues. Germline CDR1 and CDR2: SGHDT and YYEEEE. J lost 4 bases, V lost 4 bases, and 2 bases had no gene match.